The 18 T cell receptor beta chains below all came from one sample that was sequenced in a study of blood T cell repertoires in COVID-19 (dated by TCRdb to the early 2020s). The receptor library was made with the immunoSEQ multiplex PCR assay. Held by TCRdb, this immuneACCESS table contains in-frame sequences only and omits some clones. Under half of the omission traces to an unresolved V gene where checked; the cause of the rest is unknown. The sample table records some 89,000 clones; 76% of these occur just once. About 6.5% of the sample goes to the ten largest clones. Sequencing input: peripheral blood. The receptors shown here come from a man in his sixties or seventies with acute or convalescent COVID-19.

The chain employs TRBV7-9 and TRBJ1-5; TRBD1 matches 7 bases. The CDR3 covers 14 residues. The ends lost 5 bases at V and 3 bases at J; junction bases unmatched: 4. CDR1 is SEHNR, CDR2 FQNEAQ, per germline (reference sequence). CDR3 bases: TGTGCCAGCAGCCCACAGGGGTCCAATCAGCCCCAGCATTTT. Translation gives CASSPQGSNQPQHF.

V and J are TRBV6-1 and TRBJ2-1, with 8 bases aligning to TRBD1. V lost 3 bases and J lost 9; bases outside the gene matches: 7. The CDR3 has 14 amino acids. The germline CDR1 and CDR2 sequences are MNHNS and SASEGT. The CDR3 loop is CASSDRTGSTEQFF. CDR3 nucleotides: TGTGCCAGCAGTGACAGGACAGGGAGTACTGAGCAGTTCTTC.

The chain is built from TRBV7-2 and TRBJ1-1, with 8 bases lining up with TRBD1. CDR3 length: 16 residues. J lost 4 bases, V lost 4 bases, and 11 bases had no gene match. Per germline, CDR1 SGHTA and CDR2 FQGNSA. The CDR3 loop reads CASSSRGQGASTEAFF. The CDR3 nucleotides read TGTGCCAGCAGCTCGCGTGGACAGGGTGCGAGCACTGAAGCTTTCTTT.

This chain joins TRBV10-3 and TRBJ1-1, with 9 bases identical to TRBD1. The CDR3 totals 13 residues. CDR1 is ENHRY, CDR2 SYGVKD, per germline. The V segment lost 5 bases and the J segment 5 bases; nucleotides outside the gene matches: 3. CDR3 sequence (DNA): TGTGCCATCAGTTGGGACAGGGTAACTGAAGCTTTCTTT. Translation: CAISWDRVTEAFF.

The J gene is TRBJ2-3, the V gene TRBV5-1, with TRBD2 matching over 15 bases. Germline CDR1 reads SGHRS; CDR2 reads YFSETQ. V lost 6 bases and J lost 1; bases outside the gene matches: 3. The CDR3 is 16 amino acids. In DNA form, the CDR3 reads TGCGCCAGCACCGGACTAGCGGGGGGGGGCACAGATACGCAGTATTTT. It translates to CASTGLAGGGTDTQYF.

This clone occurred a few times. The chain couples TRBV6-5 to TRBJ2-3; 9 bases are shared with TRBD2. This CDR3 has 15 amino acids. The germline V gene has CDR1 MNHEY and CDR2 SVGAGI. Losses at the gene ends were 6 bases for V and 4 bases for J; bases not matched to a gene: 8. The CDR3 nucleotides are TGTGCCAGCAGGGGTGAAGCGGGAGGTGCAGATACGCAGTATTTT. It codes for CASRGEAGGADTQYF.

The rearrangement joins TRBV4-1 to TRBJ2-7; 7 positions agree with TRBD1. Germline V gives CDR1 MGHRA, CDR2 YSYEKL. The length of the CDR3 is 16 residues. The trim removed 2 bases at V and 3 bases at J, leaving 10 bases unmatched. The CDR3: CASSQPTRDSYYEQYF. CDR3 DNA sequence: TGCGCCAGCAGCCAACCCACACGGGACAGCTACTACGAGCAGTACTTC.

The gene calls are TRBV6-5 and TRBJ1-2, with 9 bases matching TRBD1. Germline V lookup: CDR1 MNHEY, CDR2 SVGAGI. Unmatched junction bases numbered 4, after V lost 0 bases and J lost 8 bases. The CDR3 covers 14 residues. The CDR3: CASSYSTGGDGYTF. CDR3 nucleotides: TGTGCCAGCAGTTACTCGACAGGGGGAGACGGCTACACCTTC.

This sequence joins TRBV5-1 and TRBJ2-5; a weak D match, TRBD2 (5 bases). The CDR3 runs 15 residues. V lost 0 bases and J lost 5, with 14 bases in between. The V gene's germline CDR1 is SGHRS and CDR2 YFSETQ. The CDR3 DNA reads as TGCGCCAGCAGCTTGGGCGTCGGGGTAATTGAGACCCAGTACTTC. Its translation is CASSLGVGVIETQYF. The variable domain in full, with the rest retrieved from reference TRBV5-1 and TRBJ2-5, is KAGVTQTPRYLIKTRGQQVTLSCSPISGHRSVSWYQQTPGQGLQFLFEYFSETQRNKGNFPGRFSGRQFSNSRSEMNVSTLELGDSALYLCASSLGVGVIETQYFGPGTRLLVL.

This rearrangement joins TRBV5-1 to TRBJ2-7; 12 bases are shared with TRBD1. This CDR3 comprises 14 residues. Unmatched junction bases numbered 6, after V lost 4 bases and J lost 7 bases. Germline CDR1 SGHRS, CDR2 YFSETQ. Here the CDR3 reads CASSGTGGAEEQYF. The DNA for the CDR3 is TGCGCCAGCAGCGGGACAGGGGGCGCCGAGGAGCAGTACTTC.

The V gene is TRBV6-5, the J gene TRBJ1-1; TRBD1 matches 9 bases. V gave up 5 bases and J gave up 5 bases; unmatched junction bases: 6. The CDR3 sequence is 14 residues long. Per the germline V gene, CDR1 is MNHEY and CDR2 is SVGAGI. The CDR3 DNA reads TGTGCCAGCAGTCTACAGGGGGCGGAGACTGAAGCTTTCTTT. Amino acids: CASSLQGAETEAFF.

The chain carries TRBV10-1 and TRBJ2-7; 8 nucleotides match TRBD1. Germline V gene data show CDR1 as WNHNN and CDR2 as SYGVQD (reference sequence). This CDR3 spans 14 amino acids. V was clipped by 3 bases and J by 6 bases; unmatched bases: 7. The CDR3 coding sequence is TGCGCCAGCAGTGACAGGACAGGGATACGCGAGCAGTACTTC. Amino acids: CASSDRTGIREQYF.

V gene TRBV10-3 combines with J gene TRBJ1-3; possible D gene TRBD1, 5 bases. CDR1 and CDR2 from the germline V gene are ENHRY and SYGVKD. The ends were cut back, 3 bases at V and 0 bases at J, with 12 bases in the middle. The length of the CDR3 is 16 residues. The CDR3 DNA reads TGTGCCATCAGTGAAGAATCGACAGCCTCTGGAAACACCATATATTTT. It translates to CAISEESTASGNTIYF.

In DNA, the CDR3 is TGTGCCTGGAGTGTTGGCCCGGACGGGATCGCGAACACCGGGGAGCTGTTTTTT. Amino acid sequence: CAWSVGPDGIANTGELFF. This chain uses TRBV30 with TRBJ2-2; TRBD2 is a possible D gene (5 bases). This CDR3 spans 18 amino acids. V was shortened by 0 bases and J by 0 bases, with 17 bases between the two germline ends. Germline V gene lookup returns CDR1 GTSNPN and CDR2 SVGIG (reference sequence).

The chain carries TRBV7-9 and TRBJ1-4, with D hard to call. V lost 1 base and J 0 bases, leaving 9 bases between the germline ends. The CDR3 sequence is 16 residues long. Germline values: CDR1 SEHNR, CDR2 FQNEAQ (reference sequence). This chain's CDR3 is CASSLVSGATNEKLFF. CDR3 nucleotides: TGTGCCAGCAGCTTAGTTTCAGGCGCAACTAATGAAAAACTGTTTTTT.

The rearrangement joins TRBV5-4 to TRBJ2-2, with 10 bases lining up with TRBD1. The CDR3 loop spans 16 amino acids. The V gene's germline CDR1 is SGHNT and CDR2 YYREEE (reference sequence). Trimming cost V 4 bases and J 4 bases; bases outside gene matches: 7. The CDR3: CASSGGTGATTGELFF. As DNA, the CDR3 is TGTGCCAGCAGCGGCGGGACAGGGGCGACCACCGGGGAGCTGTTTTTT.

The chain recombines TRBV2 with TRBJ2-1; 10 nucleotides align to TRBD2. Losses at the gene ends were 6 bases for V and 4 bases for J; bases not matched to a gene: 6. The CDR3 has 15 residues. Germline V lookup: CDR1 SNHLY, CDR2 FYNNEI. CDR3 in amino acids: CASSGLAGAYNEQFF. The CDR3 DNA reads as TGTGCCAGCAGCGGTCTAGCGGGGGCATACAATGAGCAGTTCTTC.

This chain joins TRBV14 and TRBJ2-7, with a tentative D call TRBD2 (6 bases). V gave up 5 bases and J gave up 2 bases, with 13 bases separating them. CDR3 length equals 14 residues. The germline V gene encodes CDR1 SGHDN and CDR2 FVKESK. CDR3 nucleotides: TGTGCCAGCAGCGAGGCGGGACGGACCTACGAGCAGTACTTC. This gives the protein CASSEAGRTYEQYF. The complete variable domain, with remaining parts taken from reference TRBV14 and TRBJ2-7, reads EAGVTQFPSHSVIEKGQTVTLRCDPISGHDNLYWYRRVMGKEIKFLLHFVKESKQDESGMPNNRFLAERTGGTYSTLKVQPAELEDSGVYFCASSEAGRTYEQYFGPGTRLTVT.